This T cell receptor (beta chain) derives from a study of blood T cells in healthy people across ages. Study-level findings and limits: Across the age range, TCR beta diversity per million T cells fell in a roughly linear way. Donor CMV status, an unknown factor, possibly confounded changes in expanded clonotypes. More naive CD4+ cells and higher diversity marked long-lived donors relative to aged donors. The study found TCR beta diversity correlated strongly with naive T cell percentage.

About this clonotype itself: Its antigen remains unidentified.

It was with a sample-barcoded 5' primer and a J-beta primer mix that a second PCR of roughly 7 to 12 cycles was run. A single record per CDR3 protein comes from TCRdb applying MiXCR to the 5' RACE reads. The sample consists of 1.5 million to 2 million distinct CDR3 sequences, 28% of them appearing once. The source of this sequence is a woman between 25 and 40 years old in good health. The specimen was blood.

The CDR3 DNA reads TGTGCCAGCAGCGTAAGGACTAGCTACGGGGAGCTGTTTTTT. It specifies CASSVRTSYGELFF. The genes are TRBV9 and TRBJ2-2, with TRBD2 matching 8 bases. Germline V gene lookup returns CDR1 SGDLS and CDR2 YYNGEE. The CDR3 runs 14 residues. Trimming removed 1 base from V and 7 bases from J; junction bases left unmatched: 3.